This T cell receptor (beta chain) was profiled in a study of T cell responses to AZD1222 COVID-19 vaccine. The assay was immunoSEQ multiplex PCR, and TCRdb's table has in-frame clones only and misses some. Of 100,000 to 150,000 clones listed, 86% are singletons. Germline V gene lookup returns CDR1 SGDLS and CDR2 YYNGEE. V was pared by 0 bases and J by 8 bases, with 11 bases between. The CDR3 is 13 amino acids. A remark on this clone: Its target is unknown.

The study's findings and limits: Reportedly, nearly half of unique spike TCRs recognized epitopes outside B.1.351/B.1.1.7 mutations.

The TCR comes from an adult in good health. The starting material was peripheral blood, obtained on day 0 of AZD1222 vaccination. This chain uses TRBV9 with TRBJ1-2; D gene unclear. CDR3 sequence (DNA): TGTGCCAGCAGCGTAGAGGCAGAGGGAGGCTACACCTTC. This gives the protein CASSVEAEGGYTF.